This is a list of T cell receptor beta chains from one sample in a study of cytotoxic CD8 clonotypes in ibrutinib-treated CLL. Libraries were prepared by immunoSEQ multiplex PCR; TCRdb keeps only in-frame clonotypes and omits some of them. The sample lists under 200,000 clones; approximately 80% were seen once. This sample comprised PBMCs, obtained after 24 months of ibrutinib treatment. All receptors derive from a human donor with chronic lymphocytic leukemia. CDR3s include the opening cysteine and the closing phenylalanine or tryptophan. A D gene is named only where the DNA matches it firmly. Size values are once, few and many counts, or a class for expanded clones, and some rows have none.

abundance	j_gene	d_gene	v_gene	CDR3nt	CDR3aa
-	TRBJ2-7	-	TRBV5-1	TGCGCCAGCAGCTTGGGGACCAACTCCTACGAGCAGTACTTC	CASSLGTNSYEQYF
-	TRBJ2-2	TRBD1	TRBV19	TGTGCCAGTAGTTCTAGACAGGGGGATAATCCGAACACCGGGGAGCTGTTTTTT	CASSSRQGDNPNTGELFF
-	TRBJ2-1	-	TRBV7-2	TGTGCCAGCAGCCCTCACTTTAGCTCCTACAATGAGCAGTTCTTC	CASSPHFSSYNEQFF
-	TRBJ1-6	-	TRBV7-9	TGTGCCAGCAGCTTAGGGTCAGGGCATTCACCCCTCCACTTT	CASSLGSGHSPLHF
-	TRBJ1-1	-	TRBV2	TGTGCCAGCAGTGTTACACGGGTGAACACTGAAGCTTTCTTT	CASSVTRVNTEAFF
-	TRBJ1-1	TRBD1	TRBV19	TGTGCCAGTAGTCAAACCCGGGGACAGGTTAACACTGAAGCTTTCTTT	CASSQTRGQVNTEAFF
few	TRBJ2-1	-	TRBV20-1	TGCAGTGCTAGAGATCCGCCAGAGCAGTTCTTC	CSARDPPEQFF
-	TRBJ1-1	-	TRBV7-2	TGTGCCAGCAGCCCTCGATGGAACACTGAAGCTTTCTTT	CASSPRWNTEAFF
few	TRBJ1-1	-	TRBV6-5	TGTGCCAGCAGCCCAAGGGCAGGGAAGAACACTGAAGCTTTCTTT	CASSPRAGKNTEAFF
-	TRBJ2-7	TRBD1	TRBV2	TGTGCCAGCAGACGACAGGGGTCGGGGAACGAGCAGTACTTC	CASRRQGSGNEQYF
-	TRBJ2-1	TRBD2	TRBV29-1	TGCAGCGTCCCGACTAGCATAGGAACCAGTGAGCAGTTCTTC	CSVPTSIGTSEQFF
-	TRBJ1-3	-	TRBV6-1	TGTGCCACTCGAAGGGATTTTGTGTCTGGAAACACCATATATTTT	CATRRDFVSGNTIYF
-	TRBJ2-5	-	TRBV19	TGTGCCAGTAGTACACTCTCTAGGGAGACCCAGTACTTC	CASSTLSRETQYF
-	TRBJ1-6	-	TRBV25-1	TGTGCCAGCAGTGAATATGGGGCGGGGAATTCACCCCTCCACTTT	CASSEYGAGNSPLHF
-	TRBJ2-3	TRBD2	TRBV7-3	TGTGCCAGCAGCCCGGGACCGAGCGGGAGTTTCTCAGATACGCAGTATTTT	CASSPGPSGSFSDTQYF